Presented here are 10 T cell receptor beta chains from one specimen sequenced in a study of T cell responses to AZD1222 COVID-19 vaccine. The protocol was immunoSEQ multiplex PCR, while the TCRdb copy is restricted to in-frame clones and leaves out a portion. The repertoire holds about 140,000 clones, 80% to 95% seen once, with approximately 3.8% in the top ten. Sample: peripheral blood, taken 28 days after the second AZD1222 dose. Source of these receptors: an adult who received the AZD1222 COVID-19 vaccine.

V is TRBV18 and J is TRBJ1-2; 9 nucleotides match TRBD1. CDR1 is KGHSH, CDR2 LQKENI, per germline. V lost 3 bases and J lost 4; bases outside the gene matches: 6. The CDR3 loop spans 15 amino acids. The CDR3 is CASSPTGQGSYGYTF. CDR3 DNA: TGTGCCAGCTCACCTACGGGACAGGGTAGCTATGGCTACACCTTC.

This clone was recorded only once. The J gene is TRBJ2-1, the V gene TRBV5-1; 7 bases align to TRBD2. From germline, CDR1 is SGHRS and CDR2 YFSETQ. Trimming took 1 base from V and 0 from J; bases not matched to a gene: 4. The CDR3 length is 16 residues. The CDR3 DNA sequence: TGCGCCAGCAGCTTGTCCCCTAGCGGCTCCTACAATGAGCAGTTCTTC. Its protein product is CASSLSPSGSYNEQFF. Full variable domain (rest looked up from reference TRBV5-1 and TRBJ2-1): KAGVTQTPRYLIKTRGQQVTLSCSPISGHRSVSWYQQTPGQGLQFLFEYFSETQRNKGNFPGRFSGRQFSNSRSEMNVSTLELGDSALYLCASSLSPSGSYNEQFFGPGTRLTVL.

The chain uses TRBV6-2 or TRBV6-3 and TRBJ2-2; no firm D call. This CDR3 contains 15 residues. Germline CDR1 reads MNHEY; CDR2 reads SVGEGT. Between the trimmed V and J ends, which lost 3 bases and 8 bases, there was a span of 16 bases. The DNA for the CDR3 is TGTGCCAGCAGTTATTCCATCACCGCACGGGGGGAGCTGTTTTTT. Translated, it gives CASSYSITARGELFF.

The gene calls are TRBV27 and TRBJ2-7; D remains ambiguous. This CDR3 is 13 amino acids long. Germline CDR1 and CDR2: MNHEY and SMNVEV (reference sequence). Trimming left V 10 bases short and J 5 bases short, with 18 bases between. The DNA for the CDR3 is TGTGCCATCGGGCCCCCAGTGGTCCACGAGCAGTACTTC. Translating it yields CAIGPPVVHEQYF.

CDR3 residues: CASSQAGGAADTQYF. The CDR3 nucleotides read TGCGCCAGCAGCCAAGCTGGGGGAGCAGCAGATACGCAGTATTTT. This rearrangement joins TRBV4-3 to TRBJ2-3, with D perhaps TRBD1 or TRBD2 (5 bases each). The CDR3 has 15 amino acids. Germline values: CDR1 LGHNA, CDR2 YSLEER. V shed 1 base and J shed 4 bases, with 12 bases lying between them.

This sequence joins TRBV20-1 and TRBJ2-1; D gene unclear. V shed 2 bases and J shed 7 bases, with 3 bases lying between them. Germline lookup yields CDR1 DFQATT and CDR2 SNEGSKA (reference sequence). The CDR3 contains 10 residues. CDR3 residues: CSARRNEQFF. The CDR3 DNA is TGCAGTGCTAGAAGGAATGAGCAGTTCTTC.

The count of this clone is one. The V gene is TRBV18, the J gene TRBJ2-2; 9 bases map to TRBD2. The germline V gene encodes CDR1 KGHSH and CDR2 LQKENI. Trimming removed 3 bases from V and 1 base from J; junction bases left unmatched: 3. The CDR3 totals 16 residues. Here the CDR3 reads CASSPRLAENTGELFF. The CDR3 DNA follows: TGTGCCAGCTCACCCCGACTAGCGGAGAACACCGGGGAGCTGTTTTTT.

The chain joins TRBV10-2 to TRBJ1-1; possibly TRBD1 for D (6 bases). The CDR3 totals 16 residues. V gave up 3 bases and J gave up 5 bases, with 19 bases separating them. Germline lookup yields CDR1 WSHSY and CDR2 SAAADI. DNA of the CDR3: TGCGCCAGCAGTGATAGGGGGACACCCGGAGGGACTGAAGCTTTCTTT. This sequence encodes CASSDRGTPGGTEAFF.

The CDR3 reads CSVRDNSPLHF. The DNA of the CDR3 is TGCAGTGTCAGAGATAATTCACCCCTCCACTTT. This rearrangement joins TRBV20-1 to TRBJ1-6; no clear D gene. The CDR3 spans 11 residues. Germline V gene lookup returns CDR1 DFQATT and CDR2 SNEGSKA (reference sequence). Trimming left V 7 bases short and J 5 bases short, with 6 bases between.

The chain carries TRBV5-1 and TRBJ1-1, with D possibly TRBD1 on 5 matching bases. V was clipped by 4 bases and J by 4 bases, with 17 bases between them. The V gene's germline CDR1 is SGHRS and CDR2 YFSETQ. The CDR3 sequence is 15 residues long. The CDR3 sequence is CASSTGRTGGTEAFF. CDR3 sequence (DNA): TGCGCCAGCAGCACGGGACGGACCGGGGGCACTGAAGCTTTCTTT.